The 13 T cell receptor beta chains below all came from one sample that was sequenced in a study of blood T cell repertoires in COVID-19. Some clones are missing from TCRdb's copy, which holds only in-frame ones; the method was immunoSEQ multiplex PCR. The table records 250,000 to 300,000 clones, just under 90% of them present only once. Sample: peripheral blood. These TCRs come from a woman between 45 and 60 years old with COVID-19, enrolled during active disease.

V gene TRBV19 combines with J gene TRBJ1-1; TRBD1 aligns across 8 bases. J lost 0 bases, V lost 4 bases, and 13 bases had no gene match. In germline, CDR1 is LNHDA, CDR2 SQIVND (reference sequence). The CDR3 is 18 residues long. The CDR3 region has the DNA TGTGCCAGTAGTACCCCGCCGGGACAGGAGATGATGAACACTGAAGCTTTCTTT. Translated, it gives CASSTPPGQEMMNTEAFF.

The rearrangement links TRBV6-1 to TRBJ2-3; TRBD2 is a possible D gene (6 bases). This CDR3 has 19 amino acids. The germline V gene has CDR1 MNHNS and CDR2 SASEGT. The V and J ends lost 2 bases and 4 bases respectively, with 25 bases between them. The DNA for the CDR3 is TGTGCCAGCAGTGAAACTGGGTCCGAGGCGGGGAGGAATGCAGATACGCAGTATTTT. Amino acids: CASSETGSEAGRNADTQYF.

The chain recombines TRBV19 with TRBJ1-6, with TRBD1 matching over 7 bases. The CDR3 consists of 14 residues. CDR1 and CDR2 from the germline V gene are LNHDA and SQIVND (reference sequence). V was pared by 5 bases and J by 4 bases, with 2 bases of the junction left unmatched. CDR3 region: CASSSGQYNSPLHF. The DNA of the CDR3 is TGTGCCAGTAGTTCGGGACAGTATAATTCACCCCTCCACTTT.

V gene TRBV5-1 combines with J gene TRBJ1-2; TRBD1 agrees at 7 bases. Germline CDR1 SGHRS, CDR2 YFSETQ. With V trimmed by 4 bases and J by 4 bases, 1 base remained unmatched. The CDR3 runs to 12 residues. CDR3 sequence reads: CASSRDSYGYTF. For the CDR3, the DNA is TGCGCCAGCAGCAGGGACAGCTATGGCTACACCTTC.

The chain couples TRBV18 to TRBJ1-5, with unresolved D. Germline values: CDR1 KGHSH, CDR2 LQKENI. CDR3 length: 15 residues. V was clipped by 2 bases and J by 7 bases, with 15 bases between them. The DNA of the CDR3 is TGTGCCAGCTCACCAGCAGAAAAACCATCCCAGCCCCAGCATTTT. Translating gives CASSPAEKPSQPQHF. Drawing the rest from reference TRBV18 and TRBJ1-5, the complete variable domain is NAGVMQNPRHLVRRRGQEARLRCSPMKGHSHVYWYRQLPEEGLKFMVYLQKENIIDESGMPKERFSAEFPKEGPSILRIQQVVRGDSAAYFCASSPAEKPSQPQHFGDGTRLSIL.

This clone was detected only a few times. The chain links TRBV4-3 to TRBJ1-4, with a possible D match to TRBD1 (5 bases). This CDR3 is built from 14 residues. V was shortened by 4 bases and J by 5 bases, with 11 bases between the two germline ends. Germline-derived CDR1 and CDR2 are LGHNA and YSLEER. The CDR3 nucleotides are TGCGCCAGCAGCCGCGGGACGGAGAATGAAAAACTGTTTTTT. Its protein is CASSRGTENEKLFF.

The genes are TRBV29-1 and TRBJ1-2, with D possibly matching TRBD1 (6 bases). Trimming took 8 bases from V and 4 from J, leaving 17 bases between them. The CDR3 runs to 13 residues. Germline V gives CDR1 SQVTM, CDR2 ANQGSEA. CDR3 sequence (DNA): TGCAGCCTCAAGGTAAACAGGGTCTATGGCTACACCTTC. Its protein product is CSLKVNRVYGYTF.

The V gene is TRBV6-2 or TRBV6-3, the J gene TRBJ2-7, with TRBD2 as a possible D gene (6 bases). CDR1 is MNHEY, CDR2 SVGEGT, per germline. V gave up 2 bases and J gave up 2 bases, with 13 bases separating them. The CDR3 runs 15 residues. The DNA for the CDR3 is TGTGCCAGCAGTTACAATGCGGGATCTCCCTACGAGCAGTACTTC. Amino acid sequence: CASSYNAGSPYEQYF.

This clone was detected a few times. The V call is TRBV11-2, the J call TRBJ2-2; 8 bases match TRBD2. Looked up from germline, CDR1 is SGHAT and CDR2 is FQNNGV. The trim removed 5 bases at V and 9 bases at J, leaving 11 bases unmatched. The CDR3 runs 15 residues. The CDR3 DNA reads as TGTGCCAGCAGCCCCGGGGGGACTAGTTTTCGGGAGCTGTTTTTT. This sequence encodes CASSPGGTSFRELFF.

This chain joins TRBV11-2 and TRBJ2-5; D call uncertain. CDR1 SGHAT and CDR2 FQNNGV come from the germline V gene. Trimming removed 2 bases at V and 1 base at J, with 14 bases between. The CDR3 runs 16 residues. The CDR3 region is CASSLSFEVAQETQYF. As DNA, the CDR3 is TGTGCCAGCAGCTTAAGTTTTGAGGTGGCCCAAGAGACCCAGTACTTC.

The J gene is TRBJ1-2, the V gene TRBV19; 7 positions agree with TRBD1. J was trimmed by 2 bases and V by 5 bases; bases with no gene match: 8. The CDR3 has 15 residues. In germline, CDR1 is LNHDA, CDR2 SQIVND (reference sequence). The CDR3 loop is CASSLIGDRNYGYTF. The CDR3 DNA reads TGTGCCAGTAGTTTGATAGGGGACAGAAACTATGGCTACACCTTC.

This chain connects TRBV7-9 to TRBJ1-1; the match to TRBD1 covers 7 bases. V dropped 2 bases and J dropped 11; count of bases not matched to a gene: 8. The CDR3 runs 13 residues. CDR1 and CDR2 (germline): SEHNR, FQNEAQ (reference sequence). CDR3 amino acids: CASSLSQGDRAFF. The CDR3 nucleotides are TGTGCCAGCAGCTTATCCCAGGGGGACCGGGCTTTCTTT.

The V gene is TRBV10-2, the J gene TRBJ2-1, with 8 nucleotides matching TRBD2. The CDR3 has 13 amino acids. Germline CDR1 and CDR2: WSHSY and SAAADI. Losses at the gene ends were 6 bases for V and 8 bases for J; bases not matched to a gene: 6. In DNA form, the CDR3 reads TGCGCCAGCAGGGAGCTAGCGGGTTATGAGCAGTTCTTC. Translated, it gives CASRELAGYEQFF.